The 25 T cell receptor beta chains in this list originate from one sample, sequenced in a study of T cells in Graves' hyperthyroidism and ophthalmopathy. Authors of the study amplified TCR beta CDR3 regions from RNA transcripts. Using the HTBI primer set, a first-round RT-PCR was run on the TCR CDR3. TCRdb analysed the multiplex PCR reads with MiXCR anew, one entry per CDR3 protein. The sample yields around 240,000 distinct CDR3 sequences, 14% to 15% seen once. What was sequenced was blood. Receptor source: a middle-aged woman with Graves' hyperthyroidism that later progressed to Graves' ophthalmopathy.

There are many counts of this clonotype. The chain links TRBV18 to TRBJ2-5, with TRBD2 matching over 13 bases. Trimming cost V 3 bases and J 4 bases; bases outside gene matches: 8. The germline V gene has CDR1 KGHSH and CDR2 LQKENI. There are 17 residues in the CDR3. The CDR3: CASSPGTSGTGGETQYF. The CDR3 coding sequence is TGTGCCAGCTCACCCGGGACTAGCGGGACTGGGGGAGAGACCCAGTACTTC. Combining the CDR3 with reference TRBV18 and TRBJ2-5 gives the whole variable domain NAGVMQNPRHLVRRRGQEARLRCSPMKGHSHVYWYRQLPEEGLKFMVYLQKENIIDESGMPKERFSAEFPKEGPSILRIQQVVRGDSAAYFCASSPGTSGTGGETQYFGPGTRLLVL.

This chain links TRBV27 with TRBJ2-7, with 8 bases aligning to TRBD2. Losses at the gene ends were 2 bases for V and 9 bases for J; bases not matched to a gene: 15. CDR3 length equals 16 residues. Germline V lookup: CDR1 MNHEY, CDR2 SMNVEV (reference sequence). CDR3 nucleotides: TGTGCCAGCAGTTTAATTTTCGGACTAGCCCCCACAGTGCAGTACTTC. Encoded protein: CASSLIFGLAPTVQYF.

This clonotype was seen many times. J is TRBJ2-1 and V is TRBV4-1; perhaps TRBD1 as D (5 bases). This CDR3 region has 15 residues. V was shortened by 4 bases and J by 6 bases, with 16 bases between the two germline ends. Looked up from germline, CDR1 is MGHRA and CDR2 is YSYEKL. The CDR3 DNA is TGCGCCAGCAGCCCAAGGGGCCTCGAATCCAATGAGCAGTTCTTC. This encodes CASSPRGLESNEQFF.

This clonotype was observed many times. V gene TRBV20-1 combines with J gene TRBJ1-5; D ambiguous. The V gene lost 0 bases and the J gene lost 4 bases, with 10 bases spanning the gap. The CDR3 runs 14 residues. Germline V gene sequence: CDR1 DFQATT, CDR2 SNEGSKA (reference sequence). For the CDR3, the DNA is TGCAGTGCTAGAGATTGGGCAGGAAATCAGCCCCAGCATTTT. Translation: CSARDWAGNQPQHF.

This clonotype has ten or more counts. The chain recombines TRBV20-1 with TRBJ1-1; 8 nucleotides line up with TRBD1. Germline V gene lookup returns CDR1 DFQATT and CDR2 SNEGSKA (reference sequence). V lost 2 bases to trimming and J lost 2 bases; unmatched junction nucleotides: 7. The CDR3 contains 15 residues. CDR3 region: CSARPFRGLNTEAFF. CDR3 coding DNA: TGCAGTGCTAGACCATTCAGGGGGCTCAACACTGAAGCTTTCTTT.

Comment on this clonotype: It may be a read error: a sequence one base away is much more abundant. Likely a read error: the CDR3 ends without its conserved phenylalanine or tryptophan. The J gene is TRBJ2-1, the V gene TRBV28; D not certain. V lost 10 bases and J 6 bases, leaving 16 bases between the germline ends. Germline loops: CDR1 MDHEN, CDR2 SYDVKM. The CDR3 is made up of 13 amino acids. The CDR3 DNA reads TGTGCCACCAGGAGTAGTTTCGTCAATGAGCAGTTCCTC. It is translated as CATRSSFVNEQFL.

V is TRBV6-5 and J is TRBJ2-7; D perhaps matches TRBD2 (6 bases). The CDR3 contains 14 residues. Trimming removed 7 bases at V and 5 bases at J, with 18 bases between. Looked up from germline, CDR1 is MNHEY and CDR2 is SVGAGI. In DNA, the CDR3 is TGTGCCAGCACTTGGAGGGCCCGTCGGGACGAGCAGTACTTC. Translation: CASTWRARRDEQYF.

This clonotype was seen at least ten times. This chain links TRBV6-2 or TRBV6-3 with TRBJ2-1, with D perhaps matching TRBD2 (6 bases). The CDR3 is 15 residues long. Looked up from germline, CDR1 is MNHEY and CDR2 is SVGEGT. Trimming took 1 base from V and 1 from J, leaving 8 bases between them. The CDR3 loop is CASSYLAASYNEQFF. The CDR3 DNA sequence: TGTGCCAGCAGTTACTTAGCGGCTTCCTACAATGAGCAGTTCTTC.

This clonotype has ten or more counts. V usage is TRBV27 and J usage is TRBJ1-5; D is unresolved. This CDR3 spans 14 amino acids. The germline CDR1 and CDR2 sequences are MNHEY and SMNVEV (reference sequence). Between the trimmed V and J ends, which lost 3 bases and 5 bases, there was a span of 11 bases. The chain's CDR3 is CASSFAGIDQPQHF. The CDR3, as DNA: TGTGCCAGCAGTTTCGCGGGAATAGATCAGCCCCAGCATTTT.

This clonotype was counted at least ten times. DNA of the CDR3: TGTGCCAGCAGTTACGGAGCGGGAGTGACCTACGAGCAGTACTTC. Protein sequence: CASSYGAGVTYEQYF. The chain links TRBV19 to TRBJ2-7, with TRBD2 matching 8 bases. The length of the CDR3 is 15 residues. Per germline, CDR1 LNHDA and CDR2 SQIVND (reference sequence). After removal of 9 bases from V and 2 bases from J, the junction contained 12 bases not matched to a gene.

This clonotype was seen many times. The rearrangement joins TRBV20-1 to TRBJ2-7; TRBD2 aligns across 7 bases. Trimming cost V 3 bases and J 3 bases; bases outside gene matches: 11. From germline, CDR1 is DFQATT and CDR2 SNEGSKA (reference sequence). The CDR3 runs 15 residues. CDR3 coding DNA: TGCAGTGCTAGTTGGACTAGACCCCCTCACTACGAGCAGTACTTC. Amino acids: CSASWTRPPHYEQYF.

This clonotype has ten or more counts. The chain has TRBV18 and TRBJ2-1, with a weak D call TRBD2 (5 bases). Germline values: CDR1 KGHSH, CDR2 LQKENI. Trimming shortened V by 6 bases and J by 3 bases, and 15 bases separated the two germline ends. The CDR3 sequence is 15 residues long. CDR3 sequence: CASSLKAEYYNEQFF. In DNA form, the CDR3 reads TGTGCCAGCTCTCTAAAAGCGGAGTACTACAATGAGCAGTTCTTC.

Many counts were recorded for this clonotype. The rearrangement joins TRBV6-1 to TRBJ1-2, with a possible D match to TRBD1 (6 bases). Germline V gene data show CDR1 as MNHNS and CDR2 as SASEGT. The CDR3 extends over 14 amino acids. Trimming removed 6 bases at V and 3 bases at J, with 14 bases between. CDR3 bases: TGTGCCAGCAGAAGGGGGTCCAGGGACTATGGCTACACCTTC. It yields the protein CASRRGSRDYGYTF.

The chain uses TRBV7-8 and TRBJ1-2; D not certain. Germline CDR1 and CDR2: SGHVS and FQNEAQ. The CDR3 covers 15 residues. Trimming took off 5 bases at V and 4 bases at J, with 17 bases between the two ends. The CDR3 DNA reads TGTGCCAGCAGCCAAGGGCGAACGGTTAGCTATGGCTACACCTTC. Translating it yields CASSQGRTVSYGYTF.

The chain is built from TRBV9 and TRBJ2-7, with 9 bases aligning to TRBD2. Per the germline V gene, CDR1 is SGDLS and CDR2 is YYNGEE. J gave up 2 bases and V 0 bases, and 6 bases lay outside the gene matches. This CDR3 is built from 16 residues. CDR3 sequence: CASSVGVAGEPYEQYF. CDR3 DNA sequence: TGTGCCAGCAGCGTAGGGGTAGCGGGAGAACCCTACGAGCAGTACTTC.

In this sample, this clonotype turned up many times. V gene TRBV7-9 combines with J gene TRBJ2-3; unclear D gene. The CDR3 contains 12 residues. CDR1 is SEHNR and CDR2 is FQNEAQ in the germline V gene (reference sequence). Trimming pared 2 bases from V and 7 bases from J, leaving 7 bases between. The CDR3 spells CASSLIGYTQYF. DNA for the CDR3: TGTGCCAGCAGCTTAATCGGTTATACGCAGTATTTT.

This clonotype was counted at least ten times. The CDR3 protein is CSAFDRVGSPEAFF. CDR3 bases: TGCAGTGCTTTTGACAGGGTAGGTAGCCCTGAAGCTTTCTTT. The chain combines TRBV20-1 with TRBJ1-1, with TRBD1 matching over 7 bases. Germline CDR1 and CDR2: DFQATT and SNEGSKA (reference sequence). The CDR3 contains 14 residues. V shed 5 bases, J shed 6 bases, and the junction held 12 bases outside the gene matches.

This clonotype has ten or more counts. This chain links TRBV28 with TRBJ1-6, with D hard to call. V shed 2 bases and J shed 9 bases, with 11 bases lying between them. This CDR3 spans 14 amino acids. CDR1 is MDHEN and CDR2 is SYDVKM in the germline V gene. CDR3 in amino acids: CASSLGSPFSPLHF. CDR3 in DNA: TGTGCCAGCAGTTTAGGGAGTCCCTTTTCACCCCTCCACTTT. Based on the CDR3 plus reference TRBV28 and TRBJ1-6, the full variable domain is DVKVTQSSRYLVKRTGEKVFLECVQDMDHENMFWYRQDPGLGLRLIYFSYDVKMKEKGDIPEGYSVSREKKERFSLILESASTNQTSMYLCASSLGSPFSPLHFGNGTRLTVT.

This chain joins TRBV18 and TRBJ2-1; 8 bases agree with TRBD1. This CDR3 is built from 15 residues. V lost 6 bases, J lost 5 bases, and 9 bases stayed unmatched. The V gene's germline CDR1 is KGHSH and CDR2 LQKENI. CDR3: CASSFTGTGNNEQFF. CDR3 coding DNA: TGTGCCAGCTCCTTCACCGGGACAGGAAACAATGAGCAGTTCTTC.

This clonotype was observed many times. This chain connects TRBV27 to TRBJ1-2, with D tentatively TRBD1 (5 bases). The germline V gene encodes CDR1 MNHEY and CDR2 SMNVEV (reference sequence). The V end lost 5 bases, the J end lost 4 bases, and 20 bases lay between the germline ends. The CDR3 totals 16 residues. This chain's CDR3 is CASSKIKKGDLYGYTF. The CDR3 nucleotides read TGTGCCAGCAGTAAGATTAAAAAAGGGGACCTCTATGGCTACACCTTC.

For this clonotype: The junction departs from germline at one end; a sequencing error may be responsible. This chain connects TRBV5-1 to TRBJ2-7; 7 nucleotides align to TRBD1. The CDR3 totals 16 residues. Germline V gene data show CDR1 as SGHRS and CDR2 as YFSETQ. In DNA, the CDR3 is TGCGCCAGCAGCCTAAATCAGGCCGGGACAGCCTTTGAGCGGTACTTC. This gives the protein CASSLNQAGTAFERYF. The whole variable domain, remainder taken from reference TRBV5-1 and TRBJ2-7, is KAGVTQTPRYLIKTRGQQVTLSCSPISGHRSVSWYQQTPGQGLQFLFEYFSETQRNKGNFPGRFSGRQFSNSRSEMNVSTLELGDSALYLCASSLNQAGTAFERYFGPGTRLTVT.

This clonotype was seen many times. The chain uses TRBV13 and TRBJ1-1; D ambiguous. This CDR3 is 15 amino acids long. Trimming took 2 bases from V and 2 from J, leaving 12 bases between them. Germline assignment: CDR1 PRHDT and CDR2 FYEKMQ (reference sequence). CDR3 sequence: CASSLHDDPNTEAFF. In DNA, the CDR3 is TGTGCCAGCAGCTTACACGATGACCCAAACACTGAAGCTTTCTTT.

The sample holds many counts of this clonotype. V is TRBV19 and J is TRBJ2-1; 8 positions match TRBD1. This CDR3 is built from 14 residues. CDR1 is LNHDA, CDR2 SQIVND, per germline (reference sequence). Trimming at V came to 4 bases and at J to 7 bases, leaving 6 bases not matched to a gene. The CDR3 DNA follows: TGTGCCAGTAGTACCGGACAGGGTTGGAATGAGCAGTTCTTC. It is translated as CASSTGQGWNEQFF. The variable domain in full, completed from reference TRBV19 and TRBJ2-1, reads DGGITQSPKYLFRKEGQNVTLSCEQNLNHDAMYWYRQDPGQGLRLIYYSQIVNDFQKGDIAEGYSVSREKKESFPLTVTSAQKNPTAFYLCASSTGQGWNEQFFGPGTRLTVL.

This clonotype was detected ten times or more. J is TRBJ1-2 and V is TRBV30; D remains unclear. V lost 8 bases and J lost 2, with 6 bases in between. Germline-derived CDR1 and CDR2 are GTSNPN and SVGIG (reference sequence). The CDR3 totals 10 residues. CDR3: CAGKNYGYTF. The CDR3 nucleotides are TGTGCCGGGAAAAACTATGGCTACACCTTC. The full variable domain, its missing parts supplied by reference TRBV30 and TRBJ1-2, is SQTIHQWPATLVQPVGSPLSLECTVEGTSNPNLYWYRQAAGRGLQLLFYSVGIGQISSEVPQNLSASRPQDRQFILSSKKLLLSDSGFYLCAGKNYGYTFGSGTRLTVV.

This clonotype was seen repeatedly, ten times or more. The V gene is TRBV2, the J gene TRBJ2-7; D is undetermined. The length of the CDR3 is 14 residues. Trimming shortened V by 3 bases and J by 1 base, and 10 bases separated the two germline ends. Per germline, CDR1 SNHLY and CDR2 FYNNEI. CDR3 DNA sequence: TGTGCCAGCAGTGACAGGCTAATTTCCTACGAGCAGTACTTC. Translated, it gives CASSDRLISYEQYF.